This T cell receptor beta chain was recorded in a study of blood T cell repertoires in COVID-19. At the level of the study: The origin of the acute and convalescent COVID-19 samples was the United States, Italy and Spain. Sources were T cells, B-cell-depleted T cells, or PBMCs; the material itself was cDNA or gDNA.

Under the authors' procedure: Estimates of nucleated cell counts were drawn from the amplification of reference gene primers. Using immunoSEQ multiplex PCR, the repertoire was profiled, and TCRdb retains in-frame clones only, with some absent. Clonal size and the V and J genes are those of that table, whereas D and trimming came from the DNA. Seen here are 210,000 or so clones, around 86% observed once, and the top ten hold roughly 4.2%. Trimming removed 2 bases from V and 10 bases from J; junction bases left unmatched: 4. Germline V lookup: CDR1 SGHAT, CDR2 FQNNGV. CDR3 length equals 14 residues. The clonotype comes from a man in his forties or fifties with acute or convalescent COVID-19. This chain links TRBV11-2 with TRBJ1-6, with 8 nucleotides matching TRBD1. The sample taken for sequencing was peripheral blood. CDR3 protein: CASSLYRGDSPLHF. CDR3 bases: TGTGCCAGCAGCTTATACAGGGGGGACTCACCCCTCCACTTT. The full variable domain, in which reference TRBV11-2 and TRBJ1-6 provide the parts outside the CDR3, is EAGVAQSPRYKIIEKRQSVAFWCNPISGHATLYWYQQILGQGPKLLIQFQNNGVVDDSQLPKDRFSAERLKGVDSTLKIQPAKLEDSAVYLCASSLYRGDSPLHFGNGTRLTVT.